A single sample gave rise to the 10 T cell receptor beta chains below, sequenced in a study of graft-versus-host responses after intestinal transplantation. TCRdb's table, derived via immunoSEQ multiplex PCR, lists solely in-frame clones and lacks some. The sample shows about 20,000 clones, approximately 46% of them seen only once. The sequenced sample was alloreactive CD4+ T cells from a mixed lymphocyte reaction culture, obtained before intestinal transplant. As for subset: CFSE-low proliferating T cells sorted from roughly six-day pre-transplant mixed lymphocyte reaction (GvH or HvG direction). Receptor source: a human patient who received an intestinal transplant.

The chain has TRBV5-1 and TRBJ1-4, with TRBD1 matching 8 bases. The CDR3 is 17 residues long. J was trimmed by 2 bases and V by 0 bases; bases with no gene match: 6. Germline lookup yields CDR1 SGHRS and CDR2 YFSETQ. CDR3 in DNA: TGCGCCAGCAGCTTGGGACAGGGGTCTTGGACTAATGAAAAACTGTTTTTT. Translation: CASSLGQGSWTNEKLFF.

The chain has TRBV18 and TRBJ1-4; D perhaps matches TRBD1 (6 bases). This CDR3 has 17 residues. Germline CDR1 and CDR2: KGHSH and LQKENI. V was cut by 3 bases and J by 0 bases, with 14 bases left in between. CDR3 loop: CASSPTQGTSTNEKLFF. The CDR3 DNA sequence: TGTGCCAGCTCACCTACACAGGGTACATCAACTAATGAAAAACTGTTTTTT.

As concerns this clone: This same CDR3 is encoded by further DNA sequences in the sample. The rearrangement links TRBV13 to TRBJ2-1; TRBD2 matches at 7 bases. Germline trimming cut 0 bases from V and 3 bases from J; bases unmatched to any gene: 5. The CDR3 loop spans 16 amino acids. Germline CDR1 reads PRHDT; CDR2 reads FYEKMQ (reference sequence). The CDR3 sequence: CASSLGGRGNYNEQFF. The CDR3 DNA is TGTGCCAGCAGCTTAGGAGGGCGGGGGAACTACAATGAGCAGTTCTTC.

This clone was detected only a few times. This chain joins TRBV10-1 and TRBJ2-7; 7 bases map to TRBD2. In germline, CDR1 is WNHNN, CDR2 SYGVQD (reference sequence). The length of the CDR3 is 15 residues. The V and J ends lost 10 bases and 2 bases, in that order; junction bases with no gene match: 14. The CDR3 nucleotides read TGCGCCACAAGGCCCCACGGCGGGGGACCCTACGAGCAGTACTTC. Translated: CATRPHGGGPYEQYF.

The rearrangement links TRBV5-1 to TRBJ2-5; 8 positions agree with TRBD2. Per germline, CDR1 SGHRS and CDR2 YFSETQ. The CDR3 runs 14 residues. Trimming at V came to 3 bases and at J to 5 bases, leaving 6 bases not matched to a gene. The CDR3 nucleotides are TGCGCCAGCAGCTCGGGGGGGGGAGTGGAGACCCAGTACTTC. This translates into CASSSGGGVETQYF.

V usage is TRBV2 and J usage is TRBJ2-1; 8 bases map to TRBD2. Germline CDR1 reads SNHLY; CDR2 reads FYNNEI. V was pared by 7 bases and J by 4 bases, with 9 bases of the junction left unmatched. This CDR3 region has 15 residues. CDR3 in amino acids: CASMGPGGEYNEQFF. CDR3 coding DNA: TGTGCCAGCATGGGGCCGGGGGGGGAATACAATGAGCAGTTCTTC.

The rearrangement uses TRBV29-1 and TRBJ2-2; the match to TRBD2 covers 11 bases. J gave up 5 bases and V 4 bases, and 6 bases lay outside the gene matches. Germline lookup yields CDR1 SQVTM and CDR2 ANQGSEA. The CDR3 loop spans 15 amino acids. The chain's CDR3 is CSVANLAGGTGELFF. Written as DNA, the CDR3 is TGCAGCGTTGCGAATCTAGCGGGGGGTACCGGGGAGCTGTTTTTT.

This clone was counted between two and nine times. This chain joins TRBV5-1 and TRBJ1-4; 7 bases are shared with TRBD1. V was pared by 3 bases and J by 7 bases, with 6 bases of the junction left unmatched. Germline V CDR1 and CDR2: SGHRS, YFSETQ. This CDR3 has 14 amino acids. The CDR3 reads CASSSRGHSEKLFF. CDR3 nucleotides: TGCGCCAGCAGCTCGAGGGGGCACAGTGAAAAACTGTTTTTT.

The V gene is TRBV2, the J gene TRBJ2-7; D may be TRBD2 (6 bases). V was shortened by 3 bases and J by 0 bases, with 9 bases between the two germline ends. The CDR3 loop spans 14 amino acids. Germline CDR1 and CDR2: SNHLY and FYNNEI. CDR3 sequence (DNA): TGTGCCAGCAGTGAGGGACTGATCTCCTACGAGCAGTACTTC. As protein: CASSEGLISYEQYF. The full variable domain, completed using reference TRBV2 and TRBJ2-7, is EPEVTQTPSHQVTQMGQEVILRCVPISNHLYFYWYRQILGQKVEFLVSFYNNEISEKSEIFDDQFSVERPDGSNFTLKIRSTKLEDSAMYFCASSEGLISYEQYFGPGTRLTVT.

V usage is TRBV5-1 and J usage is TRBJ1-6; D gene unclear. Germline V lookup: CDR1 SGHRS, CDR2 YFSETQ. The CDR3 sequence is 14 residues long. Between the trimmed V and J ends, which lost 1 base and 9 bases, there was a span of 11 bases. Written as DNA, the CDR3 is TGCGCCAGCAGCTTGAGTCAGGAATTTTCACCCCTCCACTTT. Amino acids: CASSLSQEFSPLHF.